This TCR beta chain was found in a study of blood T cell repertoires in COVID-19. On the study more broadly: Samples of COVID-19 (acute and convalescent) were obtained from the United States, Italy and Spain. In each case, the material was cDNA or gDNA derived from T cells, B-cell-depleted T cells, or PBMCs.

In the study's own analysis: Amplified reference gene primers provided the basis for estimating nucleated cell counts. Repertoires were generated with immunoSEQ multiplex PCR, while TCRdb's copy carries only in-frame clones and drops some. That table supplies the V and J calls and clone size; D and trimming were determined from the DNA. This sample has 36,000 or so clones, with almost 90% found just once. V was trimmed by 2 bases and J by 6 bases, leaving 20 bases between them. Germline loops: CDR1 MNHNS, CDR2 SASEGT. CDR3 length: 17 residues. The source of this sequence is a woman in her 70s with active COVID-19. Sequenced input: peripheral blood. The chain uses TRBV6-1 and TRBJ1-5, with D unresolved. CDR3 DNA: TGTGCCAGCAGTGAATTCCCTGACGTGATTAGCCGTCAGCCCCAGCATTTT. It translates to CASSEFPDVISRQPQHF.